This is a list of T cell receptor beta chains from one sample in a study of T cell changes during pregnancy in multiple sclerosis. Assay: immunoSEQ multiplex PCR; the TCRdb copy retains only in-frame clones and omits some. The sample comprises approximately 70,000 clones, around 92% of which are singletons, and approximately 1.4% rests with the top ten. Sequencing used peripheral blood, obtained in the second trimester of pregnancy. These receptors all come from a female donor in good health, enrolled as a control in a pregnancy study. CDR3s include the opening cysteine and the closing phenylalanine or tryptophan. Fields, in order: D gene, J gene, V gene, clone size, CDR3 DNA, CDR3 protein. A D gene is named only where the DNA matches it firmly. Size is omitted from some rows. Given values are once, few, many or a class for expanded clones.

>TRBD2|TRBJ2-1|TRBV28|.
TGTGCCAGCGGATCTAGCGGGAGAAGCTCCTACAATGAGCAGTTCTTC
CASGSSGRSSYNEQFF
>TRBD2|TRBJ2-3|TRBV11-2|.
TGTGCCAGCAGCTCTTGGCTAGCGGGGGGGCCAGATACGCAGTATTTT
CASSSWLAGGPDTQYF
>TRBD2|TRBJ2-1|TRBV5-1|.
TGCGCCAGCAGCTTGGTTGTAGCGGGGACCAATGAGCAGTTCTTC
CASSLVVAGTNEQFF
>TRBD2|TRBJ2-7|TRBV19|.
TGTGCCAGTAGTGGGTCGGGACTAGCGGCATATACCTACGAGCAGTACTTC
CASSGSGLAAYTYEQYF
>.|TRBJ1-2|TRBV27|.
TGTGCCAGCAGTCCTACGGGGTATGGCTACACCTTC
CASSPTGYGYTF
>.|TRBJ2-2|TRBV6-5|.
TGTGCCAGCAGCCACAGAAACACCGGGGAGCTGTTTTTT
CASSHRNTGELFF
>.|TRBJ2-7|TRBV28|.
TGTGCCAGCAGTATACAGACAGGCACCTACGAGCAGTACTTC
CASSIQTGTYEQYF
>.|TRBJ2-1|TRBV5-1|.
TGCGCCAGCACCCCCGGGCTAGCGTTCTACAATGAGCAGTTCTTC
CASTPGLAFYNEQFF
>TRBD1|TRBJ2-3|TRBV9|once
TGTGCCAGCAGCGCTGGTCCAGGGGGCAGAGATACGCAGTATTTT
CASSAGPGGRDTQYF
>.|TRBJ2-6|TRBV15|.
TGTGCCACCAGCAGCCCTGGAGATTCTGGGGCCAACGTCCTGACTTTC
CATSSPGDSGANVLTF
>.|TRBJ1-2|TRBV4-2|once
TGTGCCAGCAGCCAAGCGGGTGGACAGAACTATGGCTACACCTTC
CASSQAGGQNYGYTF
>.|TRBJ2-1|TRBV9|.
TGTGCCAGCAGCGTAGATCGGAGCCCCCCGGATGAGCAGTTCTTC
CASSVDRSPPDEQFF
>.|TRBJ2-7|TRBV7-9|.
TGTGCCAGCAGTTTGGTGGAGCCCCGGGGCGAGCAGTACTTC
CASSLVEPRGEQYF
>.|TRBJ2-1|TRBV6-1|.
TGTGCCAGCAGTGAAGCCCCCTCTAGCGATGAGCAGTTCTTC
CASSEAPSSDEQFF
>.|TRBJ1-2|TRBV11-3|.
TGTGCCAGCAGTTCCGTCCTCGAGCCGAATATCTATGGCTACACCTTC
CASSSVLEPNIYGYTF
>.|TRBJ1-4|TRBV5-5|.
TGTGCCAGCAGCTTGGGTAACAGGGCTGAAAAACTGTTTTTT
CASSLGNRAEKLFF
>.|TRBJ1-3|TRBV5-1|.
TGCGCCAGCAGCTTGGGCGACTCTGGAAACACCATATATTTT
CASSLGDSGNTIYF
>.|TRBJ2-3|TRBV7-9|.
TGTGCCAGCCGCCACTGGGAGACAGATACGCAGTATTTT
CASRHWETDTQYF
>.|TRBJ2-1|TRBV11-3|.
TGTGCCACCGACGAGGGGGGGAGCTCCTACAATGAGCAGTTCTTC
CATDEGGSSYNEQFF
>.|TRBJ1-1|TRBV9|.
TGTGCCAGCAGCGTAGGGCCGAGGACTGAAGCTTTCTTT
CASSVGPRTEAFF
>TRBD1|TRBJ2-7|TRBV16|once
TGTGCCAGCAGCAACACCGGGACAGACTTTTACGAGCAGTACTTC
CASSNTGTDFYEQYF
>.|TRBJ2-7|TRBV28|.
TGTGCCAGCAGTTTAGGAGGGCAGGGGGACGGCGAGCAGTACTTC
CASSLGGQGDGEQYF
>TRBD1|TRBJ1-2|TRBV28|.
TGTGCCAGCAGTTTAAGGCGCGGGACAGGTGGCTACACCTTC
CASSLRRGTGGYTF
>.|TRBJ1-6|TRBV5-4|.
TGTGCCAGCAGCTTGATTCGGGATAATTCACCCCTCCACTTT
CASSLIRDNSPLHF
>.|TRBJ2-7|TRBV28|.
TGTGCCAGCAGTATCTATAGCCTCCAGCCTTCCCAGTATTTTTACGAGCAGTACTTC
CASSIYSLQPSQYFYEQYF
>TRBD1|TRBJ2-7|TRBV6-1|.
TGTGCCAGCAGTGGGGGTTGGGGACAGGCGGAGGAGCAGTACTTC
CASSGGWGQAEEQYF
>.|TRBJ2-5|TRBV11-2|.
TGTGCCAGCAGCTTTCAGGGGAGGGCCTGGGAGACCCAGTACTTC
CASSFQGRAWETQYF
>.|TRBJ2-7|TRBV7-3|.
TGTGCCAGCAGCTTACGGTCGGGGGGCTCATACGAGCAGTACTTC
CASSLRSGGSYEQYF
>TRBD1|TRBJ2-7|TRBV5-4|.
TGTGCCAGCAGCCCTGGGGACAGGGGTTCCTACGAGCAGTACTTC
CASSPGDRGSYEQYF
>TRBD1|TRBJ2-7|TRBV28|.
TGTGCCAGCAGTCCTACAGGGGGTCCCTCCTACGAGCAGTACTTC
CASSPTGGPSYEQYF
>TRBD2|TRBJ2-1|TRBV11-1|.
TGTGCCAGCAGCTTCGGCCTTCTGGGACTAGCGGAGGACAATGAGCAGTTCTTC
CASSFGLLGLAEDNEQFF
>.|TRBJ2-3|TRBV7-7|.
TGTGCTAGCAGCTTCGGAGGGAAGGGCACAGATACGCAGTATTTT
CASSFGGKGTDTQYF
>.|TRBJ1-4|TRBV6-1|.
TGTGCCAGCAGTGGACAACAGGGAAATGAAAAACTGTTTTTT
CASSGQQGNEKLFF
>.|TRBJ1-2|TRBV27|.
TGTGCCAGCAGAACCGGACACGGTCTCTATGGCTACACCTTC
CASRTGHGLYGYTF
>.|TRBJ1-5|TRBV5-6|.
TGTGCCAGCAGCCTCCGGACAGTCCAGCCCCAGCATTTT
CASSLRTVQPQHF
>.|TRBJ2-4|TRBV7-2|.
TGTGCCAGCAGCTTAGCGGGAGGGGGGGCCAAAAACATTCAGTACTTC
CASSLAGGGAKNIQYF
>TRBD2|TRBJ2-2|TRBV5-1|.
TGCGCCAGCAGCTCCGGGACTACGAACACCGGGGAGCTGTTTTTT
CASSSGTTNTGELFF
>TRBD1|TRBJ2-5|TRBV28|.
TGTGCCAGCAGTTTAAAGGGGACAGGGGAGGAGACCCAGTACTTC
CASSLKGTGEETQYF
>.|TRBJ1-5|TRBV21-1|.
TGTGCCGACAGAAAAAATCAGCCCCAGCATTTT
CADRKNQPQHF
>.|TRBJ1-4|TRBV2|.
TGTGCCAGCACCCCCCCGACAGAGGCCTCAAGCGAAAAACTGTTTTTT
CASTPPTEASSEKLFF
>TRBD1|TRBJ1-1|TRBV18|.
TGTGCCAGCTCACCACCGGGACAGGTCCTAGTCATGAACACTGAAGCTTTCTTT
CASSPPGQVLVMNTEAFF
>.|TRBJ2-3|TRBV7-2|.
TGTGCCAGCAGCTTCAGAACGACTAGTTACGATACGCAGTATTTT
CASSFRTTSYDTQYF
>TRBD2|TRBJ2-4|TRBV5-1|.
TGCGCCAGCAGCTTGAGTAGCGGGGGGGGGCAAAACATTCAGTACTTC
CASSLSSGGGQNIQYF
>TRBD2|TRBJ2-7|TRBV9|.
TGTGCCAGCAGCGTAGAGGCTAGCGGGAGCGGCGAGCAGTACTTC
CASSVEASGSGEQYF
>TRBD2|TRBJ2-1|TRBV5-1|.
TGCGCCAGCAGCCCACCCCTAGCGGGAGGCTACAATGAGCAGTTCTTC
CASSPPLAGGYNEQFF
>.|TRBJ2-7|TRBV28|once
TGTGCCAGCAGTTTTGGGCTCGGGGTCTACGAGCAGTACTTC
CASSFGLGVYEQYF
>.|TRBJ2-3|TRBV2|.
TGTGCCAGCAGTCGGGACAAAGACACAGATACGCAGTATTTT
CASSRDKDTDTQYF
>.|TRBJ2-5|TRBV9|.
TGTGCCAGCAGCATGAGCCCCCAAGAGACCCAGTACTTC
CASSMSPQETQYF
>TRBD2|TRBJ2-7|TRBV28|.
TGTGCCAGCAGTTTAACGGGACTAGCGGAACCCTACGAGCAGTACTTC
CASSLTGLAEPYEQYF